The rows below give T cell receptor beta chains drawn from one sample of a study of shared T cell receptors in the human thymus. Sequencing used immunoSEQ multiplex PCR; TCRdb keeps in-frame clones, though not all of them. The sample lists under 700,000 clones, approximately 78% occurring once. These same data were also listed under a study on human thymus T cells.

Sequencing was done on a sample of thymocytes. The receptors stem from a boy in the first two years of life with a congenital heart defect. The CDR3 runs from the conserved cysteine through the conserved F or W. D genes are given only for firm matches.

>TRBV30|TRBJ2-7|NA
CAWSVREYEQYF
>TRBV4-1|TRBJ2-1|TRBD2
CASSQDLAGGDNEQFF
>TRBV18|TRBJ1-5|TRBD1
CASSRGQDNQPQHF
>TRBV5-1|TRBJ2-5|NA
CASSRDNQETQYF
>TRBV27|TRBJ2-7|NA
CASSLWGRRSYEQYF
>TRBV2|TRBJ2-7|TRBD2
CASRAREGSSYEQYF
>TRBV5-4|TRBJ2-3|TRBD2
CASIVAGGPSDTQYF
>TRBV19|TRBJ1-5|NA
CASSGESNQPQHF
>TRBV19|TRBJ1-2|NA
CASSTPDTPPPNYGYTF
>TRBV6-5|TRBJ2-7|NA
CASRSPGTYDEQYF
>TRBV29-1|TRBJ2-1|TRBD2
CSVEGPSRSGRPNEQFF
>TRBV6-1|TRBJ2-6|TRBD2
CAGSRRGAGANVLTF
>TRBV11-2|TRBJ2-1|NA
CASSLQASSEQFF
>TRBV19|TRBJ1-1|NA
CASSIGGERTEAFF
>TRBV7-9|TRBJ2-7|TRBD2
CASSSHGGGSYEQYF
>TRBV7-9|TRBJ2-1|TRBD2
CASSLSGTSEHNEQFF
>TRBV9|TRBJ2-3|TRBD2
CASSVAGGLAGGPDTQYF
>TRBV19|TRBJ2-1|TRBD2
CASSHTAEGPSGSYEQFF
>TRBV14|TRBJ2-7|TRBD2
CASSFVLAGAPLDAEQYF
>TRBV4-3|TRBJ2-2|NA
CASSQDSGRWAGELFF
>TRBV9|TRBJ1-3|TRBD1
CASSVEERTGGKTGNTIYF
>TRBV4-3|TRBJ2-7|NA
CASSQEALGSGSFEQYF
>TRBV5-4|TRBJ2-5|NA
CASSFYRQQETQYF
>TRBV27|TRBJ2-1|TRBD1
CASSHSGTGGYNEQFF
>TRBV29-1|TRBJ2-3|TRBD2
CSVPGILAGGTDTQYF
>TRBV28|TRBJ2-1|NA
CASSSGLSGNEQFF
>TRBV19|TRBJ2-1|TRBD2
CASSGLAGERYNEQFF
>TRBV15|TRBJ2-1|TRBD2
CATSRAGSGAGEDNEQFF
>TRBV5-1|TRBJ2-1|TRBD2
CASSMTGTGAGGYNEQFF
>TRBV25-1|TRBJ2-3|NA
CASSLPGFPHTDTQYF
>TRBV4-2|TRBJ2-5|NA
CASSQAVAGRETQYF